This TCR beta chain was obtained from a study of cytomegalovirus exposure and HLA in healthy donors. PCR used 60 Vbeta primers and 13 Jbeta primers. Assay: immunoSEQ multiplex PCR; the TCRdb copy retains only in-frame clones and omits some. The sample gives 140,000 to 150,000 clones, roughly 76% of which show up once; 2.5% to 3.5% is in the top ten. This CDR3 has 14 amino acids. With 4 bases clipped from V and 0 bases from J, the junction kept 3 bases outside the gene matches. CDR1 and CDR2 (germline): SEHNR, FQNEAQ (reference sequence). Source material: PBMCs. The chain is built from TRBV7-9 and TRBJ2-7; 7 bases are a match to TRBD2. The sequence came from a young woman in good health and CMV-seronegative. CDR3: CASSSLATSYEQYF. CDR3 nucleotide sequence: TGTGCCAGCAGCTCACTAGCGACCTCCTACGAGCAGTACTTC.